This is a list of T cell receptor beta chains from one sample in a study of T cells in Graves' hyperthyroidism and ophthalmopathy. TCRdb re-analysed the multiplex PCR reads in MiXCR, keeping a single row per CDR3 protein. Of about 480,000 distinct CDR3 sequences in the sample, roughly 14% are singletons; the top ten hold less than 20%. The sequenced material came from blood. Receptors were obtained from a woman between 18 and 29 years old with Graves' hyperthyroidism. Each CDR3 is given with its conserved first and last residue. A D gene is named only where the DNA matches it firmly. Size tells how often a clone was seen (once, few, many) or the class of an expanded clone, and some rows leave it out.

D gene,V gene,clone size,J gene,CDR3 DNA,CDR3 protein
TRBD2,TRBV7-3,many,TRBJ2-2,TGTGCCAGCAGCAAATCCGGGACTAGCGGAGCGAACACCGGGGAGCTGTTTTTT,CASSKSGTSGANTGELFF
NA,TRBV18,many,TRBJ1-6,TGTGCCAGCTCACCGGCCTCCATAAGGTCACCCCTCCACTTT,CASSPASIRSPLHF
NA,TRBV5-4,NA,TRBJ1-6,TGTGCCAGCAGCTGGTCCAGCTCCTATAATTCACCCCTCCACTTT,CASSWSSSYNSPLHF
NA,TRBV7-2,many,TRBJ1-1,TGTGCCAGCAGCTTAATTTTTCCCCTCACTGAAGCTTTCTTT,CASSLIFPLTEAFF
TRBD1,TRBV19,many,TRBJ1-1,TGTGCCAGTAGTAGAACAGGGGAGAGTGAAGCTTTCTTT,CASSRTGESEAFF
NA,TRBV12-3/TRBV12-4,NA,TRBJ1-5,TGTGCCAGCAGTTTGGGAGAGCAGCCCCAGCATTTT,CASSLGEQPQHF
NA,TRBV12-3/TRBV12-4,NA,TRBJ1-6,TGTGCCAGCAGTCCAAGGGTAGGGGCCCTCCACTTT,CASSPRVGALHF
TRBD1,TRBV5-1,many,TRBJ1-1,TGCGCCAGCAGCTTGGAAGTGGGACAGCGAAACACTGAAGCTTTCTTT,CASSLEVGQRNTEAFF
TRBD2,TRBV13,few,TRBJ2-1,TGTGCCAGCAGCCCTGGACTAGCGGGAGTTGGGGGTGTCTCTAATGAGCAGTTCTTC,CASSPGLAGVGGVSNEQFF
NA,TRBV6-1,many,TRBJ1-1,TGTGCCAGCAGTCCCAGAGAAATGAACACTGAAGCTTTCTTT,CASSPREMNTEAFF
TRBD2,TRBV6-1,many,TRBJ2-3,TGTGCCAGCAAGGGTGGACTAGCAACAGATACGCAGTATTTT,CASKGGLATDTQYF
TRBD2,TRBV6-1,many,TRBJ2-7,TGTGCCAGCAGTTCAAGACCTATTACTAGCGGTTCCTACGAGCAGTACTTC,CASSSRPITSGSYEQYF
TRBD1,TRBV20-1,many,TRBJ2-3,TGCAGTGCTAGATCTGGACAGGGTAATACAGATACGCAGTATTTT,CSARSGQGNTDTQYF
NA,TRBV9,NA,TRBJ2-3,TGTGCCAGCAGCGTAGGTCCCGGACCCCCTACGCAGTATTTT,CASSVGPGPPTQYF
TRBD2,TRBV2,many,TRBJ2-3,TGTGCCAGCAGTGAATTGCGGGGGGACACAGATACGCAGTATTTT,CASSELRGDTDTQYF
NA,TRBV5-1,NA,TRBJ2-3,TGCGCCAGCAGCTCCGGGGAAGATACGCAGTATTTT,CASSSGEDTQYF
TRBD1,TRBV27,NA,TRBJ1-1,TGTGCCAGCAGGACAAACAGGGGGCACGTTGGTGAAGCTTTCTTT,CASRTNRGHVGEAFF
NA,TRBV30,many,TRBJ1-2,TGTGCCTGGAGTGTACTTGATCGCTACACCTTC,CAWSVLDRYTF
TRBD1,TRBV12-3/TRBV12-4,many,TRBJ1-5,TGTGCCAGCAGCATAACAGGGGTGGGTCAGCCCCAGCATTTT,CASSITGVGQPQHF
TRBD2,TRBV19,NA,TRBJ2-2,TGTGCCAGTAGTACCCTAGCGGGAGGCGCCGCGAACACCGGGGAGCTGTTTTTT,CASSTLAGGAANTGELFF
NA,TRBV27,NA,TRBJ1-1,TGTGCCAGCAGGGCGCTGGGCACTGAAGCTTTCTTT,CASRALGTEAFF
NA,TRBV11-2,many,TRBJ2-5,TGTGCCAGCACCCCCAGGCAAGGACAAGAGACCCAGTACTTC,CASTPRQGQETQYF
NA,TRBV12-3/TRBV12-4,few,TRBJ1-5,TGTGCCAGCAGTCCCGACCTTAGCAATCAGCCCCAGCATTTT,CASSPDLSNQPQHF
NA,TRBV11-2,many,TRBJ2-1,TGTGCCAGCAGCGGGTGGGGGGGCAGCTCCTACAATGAGCAGTTCTTC,CASSGWGGSSYNEQFF
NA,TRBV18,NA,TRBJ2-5,TGTGCCAGCTCAGATAAACCTCAAGAGACCCAGTACTTC,CASSDKPQETQYF
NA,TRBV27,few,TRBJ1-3,TGTGCCAGCAGTTTTTCAGGGAACGAGGACACCATATATTTT,CASSFSGNEDTIYF
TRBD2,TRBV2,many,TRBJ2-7,TGTGCCAGCAGTGCCCAGCGGGAGGGCGAGCAGTACTTC,CASSAQREGEQYF
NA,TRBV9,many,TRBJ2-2,TGTGCCAGCAGCGGGGTTCTAGCGAACACCGGGGAGCTGTTTTTT,CASSGVLANTGELFF
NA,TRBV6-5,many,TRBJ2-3,TGTGCCAGCAGTTACAGGAGTTACTCGACTAGGAACCTTAGAGATACGCAGTATTTT,CASSYRSYSTRNLRDTQYF
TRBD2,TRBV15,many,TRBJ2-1,TGTGCCACCTCCGAGACTAGCGCTTACAATGAGCAGTTCTTC,CATSETSAYNEQFF
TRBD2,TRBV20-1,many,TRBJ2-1,TGCAGTGCTAGAGATACAGCGGGAGCTTACAATGAGCAGTTCTTC,CSARDTAGAYNEQFF
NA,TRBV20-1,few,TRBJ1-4,TGCAGTGCCAACCCAATCAGGGGAACTAATGAAAAACTGTTTTTT,CSANPIRGTNEKLFF
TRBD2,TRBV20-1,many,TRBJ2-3,TGCAGTGCTAGTTCTAGCGGGATAAAGTGGAGCGAGACAGATACGCAGTATTTT,CSASSSGIKWSETDTQYF
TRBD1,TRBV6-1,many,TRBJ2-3,TGTGCCAGCAGTGGGACAGGGATGACGACAGATACGCAGTATTTT,CASSGTGMTTDTQYF
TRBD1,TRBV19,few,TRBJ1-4,TGTGCCAGTAGTGCCTCACTCCGGGACAGGGGTGAAAAACTGTTTTTT,CASSASLRDRGEKLFF
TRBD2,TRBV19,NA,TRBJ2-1,TGTGCCAGTGGACTAGCGGGCCATGAGCAGTTCTTC,CASGLAGHEQFF
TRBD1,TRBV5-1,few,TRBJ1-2,TGCGCCAGCAGCAGAGGACAGGGCGACGGCTACACCTTC,CASSRGQGDGYTF
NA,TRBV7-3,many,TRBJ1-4,TGTGCCAGCAGCCTCCGCGGCCCAGGGGAAGGGGAAAAACTGTTTTTT,CASSLRGPGEGEKLFF
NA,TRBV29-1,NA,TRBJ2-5,TGCAGCGTTGTGCCCTCTAGTGTGGAGACCCAGTACTTC,CSVVPSSVETQYF
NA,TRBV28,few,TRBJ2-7,TGTGCCAGCCGTGATTCGGGCAGGGTGGTCGAGCAGTACTTC,CASRDSGRVVEQYF
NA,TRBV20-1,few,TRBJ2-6,TGCAGTGCTAGAGGGGCAGGGCAAGCAGGGGCCAACGTCCTGACTTTC,CSARGAGQAGANVLTF
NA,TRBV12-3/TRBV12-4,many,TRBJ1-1,TGTGCCAGCAGGGCCTCCGCCAGGGCTGAAGCTTTCTTT,CASRASARAEAFF
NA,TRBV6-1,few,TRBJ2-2,TGTGCCAGCAAAAGGAGTAGCTCGTCCGGGGAGCTGTTTTTT,CASKRSSSSGELFF
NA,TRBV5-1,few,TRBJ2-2,TGCGCCAGCAGCTTGGCGCTTGGCGACGGCGGGGAGCTGTTTTTT,CASSLALGDGGELFF
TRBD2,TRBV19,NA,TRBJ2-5,TGTGCCAGTAGTATATCCGGGGGAGCGGGAGTGGAGACCCAGTACTTC,CASSISGGAGVETQYF
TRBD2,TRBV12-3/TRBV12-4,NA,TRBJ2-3,TGTGCCAGTTTAGCGGGAGCAGATACGCAGTATTTT,CASLAGADTQYF
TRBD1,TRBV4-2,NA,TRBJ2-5,TGTGCCAGCAGCCCCCACGCCTCTGACAGGGACCAAGAGACCCAGTACTTC,CASSPHASDRDQETQYF
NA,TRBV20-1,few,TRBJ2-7,TGCAGTGCTAGACTCATCTACGAGCAGTGCTTC,CSARLIYEQCF
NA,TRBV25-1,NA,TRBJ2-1,TGTGCCAGCAGCTCCTTCTCCTACAATGAGCAGTTCTTC,CASSSFSYNEQFF
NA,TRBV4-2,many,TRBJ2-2,TGTGCCAGCAGCCATGCCCTGGCCGGGGAGCTGTTTTTT,CASSHALAGELFF
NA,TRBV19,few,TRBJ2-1,TGTGCCAGTAGTATAGAAGGCGTAGAGCAGTTCTTC,CASSIEGVEQFF
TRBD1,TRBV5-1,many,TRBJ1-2,TGCGCCAGCAGCACCGAGCCGGGACAGGGAGCTGGTGGCTACACCTTC,CASSTEPGQGAGGYTF